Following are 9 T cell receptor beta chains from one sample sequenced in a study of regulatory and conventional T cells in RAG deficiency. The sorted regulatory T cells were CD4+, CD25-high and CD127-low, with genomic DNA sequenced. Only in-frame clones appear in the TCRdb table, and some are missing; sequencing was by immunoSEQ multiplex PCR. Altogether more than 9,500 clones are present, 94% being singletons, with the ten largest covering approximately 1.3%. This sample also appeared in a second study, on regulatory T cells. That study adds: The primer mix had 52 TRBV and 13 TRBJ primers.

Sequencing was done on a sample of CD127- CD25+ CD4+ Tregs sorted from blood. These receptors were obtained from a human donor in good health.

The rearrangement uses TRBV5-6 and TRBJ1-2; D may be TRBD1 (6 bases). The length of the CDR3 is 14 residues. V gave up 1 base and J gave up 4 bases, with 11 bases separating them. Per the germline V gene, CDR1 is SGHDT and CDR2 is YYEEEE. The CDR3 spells CASSLPGQTYGYTF. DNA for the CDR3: TGTGCCAGCAGCTTGCCAGGACAGACCTATGGCTACACCTTC.

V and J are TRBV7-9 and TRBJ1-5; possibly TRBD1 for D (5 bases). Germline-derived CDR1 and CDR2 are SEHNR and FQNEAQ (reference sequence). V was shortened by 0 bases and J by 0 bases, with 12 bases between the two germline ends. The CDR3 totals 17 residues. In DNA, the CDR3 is TGTGCCAGCAGCTTAGCTCAGGGTGGTTTTAGCAATCAGCCCCAGCATTTT. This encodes CASSLAQGGFSNQPQHF.

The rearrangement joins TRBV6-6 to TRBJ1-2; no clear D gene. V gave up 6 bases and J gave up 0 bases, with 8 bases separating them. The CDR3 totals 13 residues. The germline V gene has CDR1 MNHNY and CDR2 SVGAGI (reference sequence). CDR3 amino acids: CASSHTANYGYTF. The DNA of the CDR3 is TGTGCCAGCAGCCACACAGCTAACTATGGCTACACCTTC.

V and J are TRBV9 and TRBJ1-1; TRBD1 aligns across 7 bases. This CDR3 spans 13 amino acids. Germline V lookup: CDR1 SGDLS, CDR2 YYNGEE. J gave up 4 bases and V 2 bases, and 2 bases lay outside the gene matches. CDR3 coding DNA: TGTGCCAGCAGCGTCCACAGGGGCACTGAAGCTTTCTTT. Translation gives CASSVHRGTEAFF.

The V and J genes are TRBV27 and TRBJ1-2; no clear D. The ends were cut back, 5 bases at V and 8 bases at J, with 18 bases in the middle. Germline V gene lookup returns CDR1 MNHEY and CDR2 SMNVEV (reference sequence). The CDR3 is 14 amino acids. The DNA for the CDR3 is TGTGCCAGCAGTCGCTCCCGAGAGGGTGGAGGCTACACCTTC. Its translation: CASSRSREGGGYTF.

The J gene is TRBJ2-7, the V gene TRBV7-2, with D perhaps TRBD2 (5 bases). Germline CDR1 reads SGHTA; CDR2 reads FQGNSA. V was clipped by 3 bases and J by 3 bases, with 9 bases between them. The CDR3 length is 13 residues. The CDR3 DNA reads TGTGCCAGCAGCTTTGGACTCAACTACGAGCAGTACTTC. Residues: CASSFGLNYEQYF.

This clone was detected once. For the CDR3, the DNA is TGTGCCAGCAGCCAGCAACTAGCGGGGGGGCCGAATGAGCAGTTCTTC. This codes for CASSQQLAGGPNEQFF. The rearrangement uses TRBV4-2 and TRBJ2-1; 13 bases line up with TRBD2. V shed 3 bases and J 7 bases; nucleotides not matched to a gene: 6. CDR1 is LGHNA and CDR2 is YNFKEQ in the germline V gene. The CDR3 is made up of 16 amino acids.

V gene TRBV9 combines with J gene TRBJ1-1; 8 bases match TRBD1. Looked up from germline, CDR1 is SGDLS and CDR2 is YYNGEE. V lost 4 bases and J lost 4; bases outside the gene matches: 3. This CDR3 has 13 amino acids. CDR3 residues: CASSHGQGTEAFF. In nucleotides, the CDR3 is TGTGCCAGCAGCCACGGACAGGGCACTGAAGCTTTCTTT.

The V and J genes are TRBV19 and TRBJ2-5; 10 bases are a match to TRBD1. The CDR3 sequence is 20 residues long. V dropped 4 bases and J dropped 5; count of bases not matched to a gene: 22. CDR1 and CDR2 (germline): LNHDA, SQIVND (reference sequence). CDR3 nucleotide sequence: TGTGCCAGTAGTACCCCGGACAGGGGGTGGACGAGACGGGGGCCGGAGACCCAGTACTTC. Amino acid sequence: CASSTPDRGWTRRGPETQYF.